One sample yielded the 26 T cell receptor beta chains listed below, sequenced in a study of cytomegalovirus exposure and HLA in healthy donors. The protocol was immunoSEQ multiplex PCR, while the TCRdb copy is restricted to in-frame clones and leaves out a portion. Among some 180,000 clones listed, approximately 86% were seen once. The sequencing input was PBMCs. The source is a man aged 25-45 years in good health and CMV-seropositive.

The chain has TRBV5-8 and TRBJ2-7; 10 bases fit TRBD1. Germline CDR1 and CDR2: SGHTS and YDEGEE. The CDR3 extends over 16 amino acids. Trimming took 4 bases from V and 6 from J; bases not matched to a gene: 13. For the CDR3, the DNA is TGTGCCAGCAGCCGATGGACCGGGACAGGGGCGGTCGAGCAGTACTTC. Protein sequence: CASSRWTGTGAVEQYF.

This clone was found a few times. This chain joins TRBV25-1 and TRBJ2-7; TRBD1 aligns across 7 bases. The V gene's germline CDR1 is MGHDK and CDR2 SYGVNS. The CDR3 sequence is 15 residues long. The V gene end was trimmed by 6 bases and the J gene end by 1 base; junction bases not matched to a gene: 9. The chain's CDR3 is CASSRNRGTSYEQYF. The CDR3 coding sequence is TGTGCCAGCAGCCGCAACAGGGGAACTTCCTACGAGCAGTACTTC.

V is TRBV11-2 and J is TRBJ2-7; 8 bases line up with TRBD2. There are 15 residues in the CDR3. Germline V gene data show CDR1 as SGHAT and CDR2 as FQNNGV. The trim removed 5 bases at V and 6 bases at J, leaving 12 bases unmatched. The CDR3 sequence: CASSAPGLVPGEQYF. CDR3 DNA sequence: TGTGCCAGCAGCGCCCCGGGACTAGTGCCCGGCGAGCAGTACTTC.

This clone showed up just once. The rearrangement joins TRBV4-1 to TRBJ2-4, with 7 bases lining up with TRBD1. The V gene's germline CDR1 is MGHRA and CDR2 YSYEKL. V was clipped by 5 bases and J by 1 base; unmatched bases: 14. This CDR3 region has 18 residues. The CDR3 DNA reads as TGCGCCAGCAGCGAAGGACAGGCTCGAGGGGTGGCCAAAAACATTCAGTACTTC. It specifies CASSEGQARGVAKNIQYF.

For this clone: At one end the junction does not follow the germline gene, possibly because of a read error. The chain uses TRBV6-1 and TRBJ1-1; tentatively, D is TRBD1 (5 bases). Germline CDR1 MNHNS, CDR2 SASEGT. The CDR3 sequence is 14 residues long. The CDR3 region is CASREAREIAEAFF. The CDR3 DNA sequence: TGTGCCAGCAGGGAAGCCAGGGAGATCGCTGAAGCTTTCTTT.

V and J are TRBV9 and TRBJ2-1; D is possibly TRBD1 (5 bases). CDR1 is SGDLS and CDR2 is YYNGEE in the germline V gene. The CDR3 is made up of 18 amino acids. V lost 2 bases, J lost 0 bases, and 18 bases lay in between. CDR3 amino acids: CASSVQSTVRSSYNEQFF. CDR3 bases: TGTGCCAGCAGCGTGCAATCGACAGTTAGGAGCTCCTACAATGAGCAGTTCTTC.

The chain is built from TRBV27 and TRBJ2-5; D gene unclear. The V gene lost 0 bases and the J gene lost 4 bases, with 9 bases spanning the gap. Per the germline V gene, CDR1 is MNHEY and CDR2 is SMNVEV (reference sequence). This CDR3 region has 14 residues. CDR3 nucleotide sequence: TGTGCCAGCAGTTTATCCTGGCGTGGAGAGACCCAGTACTTC. Amino acids: CASSLSWRGETQYF.

Only a few counts were recorded for this clone. The CDR3: CASRPSRLRSTEAFF. The CDR3, as DNA: TGTGCCAGCAGACCTAGTAGACTCCGTAGCACTGAAGCTTTCTTT. The V and J genes are TRBV27 and TRBJ1-1; the D is unclear. CDR1 is MNHEY and CDR2 is SMNVEV in the germline V gene (reference sequence). Trimming cost V 6 bases and J 4 bases, with 18 bases left between them. This CDR3 is 15 amino acids long.

The chain has TRBV4-1 and TRBJ2-7; weak D call: TRBD2 (5 bases). The CDR3 has 13 residues. V lost 4 bases, J lost 6 bases, and 13 bases lay in between. The V gene's germline CDR1 is MGHRA and CDR2 YSYEKL. The CDR3 nucleotides read TGCGCCAGCAGCCCAGGAGGCGTCGGCGAGCAGTACTTC. Protein: CASSPGGVGEQYF.

The chain combines TRBV5-6 with TRBJ2-1; D ambiguous. The V end was cut by 3 bases, the J end by 10 bases, with 11 bases between. This CDR3 is built from 12 residues. Germline V gene sequence: CDR1 SGHDT, CDR2 YYEEEE. The CDR3 nucleotides are TGTGCCAGCAGCTCTAGGGTAAGGGAGCAGTTCTTC. It yields the protein CASSSRVREQFF.

This clone was seen a handful of times. The chain carries TRBV27 and TRBJ1-6; no clear D gene. This CDR3 is 15 amino acids long. Trimming pared 3 bases from V and 10 bases from J, leaving 16 bases between. In germline, CDR1 is MNHEY, CDR2 SMNVEV (reference sequence). The CDR3 loop reads CASSFAQVFKSPLHF. CDR3 bases: TGTGCCAGCAGTTTTGCCCAGGTTTTTAAGTCACCCCTCCACTTT.

The chain carries TRBV2 and TRBJ2-2, with TRBD2 matching 9 bases. The J segment lost 5 bases and the V segment lost 2 bases, leaving 6 bases of the junction unmatched. The CDR3 loop spans 16 amino acids. Germline V gene data show CDR1 as SNHLY and CDR2 as FYNNEI. The CDR3 bases are TGTGCCAGCAGTGAACTAGCGGGAAGTCGTACCGGGGAGCTGTTTTTT. It translates to CASSELAGSRTGELFF.

The chain recombines TRBV5-1 with TRBJ2-7; 8 bases map to TRBD2. In germline, CDR1 is SGHRS, CDR2 YFSETQ. This CDR3 has 15 residues. Germline trimming cut 4 bases from V and 4 bases from J; bases unmatched to any gene: 10. The CDR3, as DNA: TGCGCCAGCAGCCTGGCTGTAGCGGGACTGTACGAGCAGTACTTC. This encodes CASSLAVAGLYEQYF.

The chain joins TRBV29-1 to TRBJ2-4, with D maybe TRBD2 (6 bases). This CDR3 has 13 residues. CDR1 SQVTM and CDR2 ANQGSEA come from the germline V gene. Trimming removed 5 bases from V and 2 bases from J, with 10 bases in between. CDR3 sequence (DNA): TGCAGCGTTTCGGGGGAGACCAAAAACATTCAGTACTTC. As protein: CSVSGETKNIQYF.

This chain links TRBV11-3 with TRBJ1-1; D not resolved. CDR1 SGHNT and CDR2 YENEEA come from the germline V gene. Trimming stripped 1 base from V and 0 bases from J, with 9 bases between. The CDR3 is made up of 15 amino acids. The CDR3 coding sequence is TGTGCCAGCAGCTTAGTCCAGAACCTGAACACTGAAGCTTTCTTT. Translated, it gives CASSLVQNLNTEAFF.

CDR3 bases: TGTGCCAGCAGCTTATCCACAGGGGTCGAGACCCAGTACTTC. Amino acid sequence: CASSLSTGVETQYF. The chain has TRBV7-9 and TRBJ2-5; 7 bases map to TRBD1. The V segment lost 2 bases and the J segment 5 bases; nucleotides outside the gene matches: 5. CDR3 length: 14 residues. Germline values: CDR1 SEHNR, CDR2 FQNEAQ (reference sequence). Full variable domain (outside the CDR3, taken from reference TRBV7-9 and TRBJ2-5): DTGVSQNPRHKITKRGQNVTFRCDPISEHNRLYWYRQTLGQGPEFLTYFQNEAQLEKSRLLSDRFSAERPKGSFSTLEIQRTEQGDSAMYLCASSLSTGVETQYFGPGTRLLVL.

The CDR3: CASSYSAGSSYNEQFF. CDR3 DNA: TGTGCCAGCAGTTACTCAGCGGGATCTTCCTACAATGAGCAGTTCTTC. The chain recombines TRBV6-5 with TRBJ2-1, with 7 nucleotides matching TRBD2. Germline CDR1 and CDR2: MNHEY and SVGAGI. The junction had 3 bases not matched to a gene; V was cut back by 0 bases and J by 1 base. The CDR3 is made up of 16 amino acids.

This sequence joins TRBV29-1 and TRBJ2-1, with 16 positions matching TRBD2. V shed 7 bases, J shed 7 bases, and the junction held 7 bases outside the gene matches. CDR3 length equals 15 residues. CDR1 is SQVTM, CDR2 ANQGSEA, per germline. The CDR3 loop reads CSAGTSGRGRNEQFF. The DNA for the CDR3 is TGCAGCGCCGGGACTAGCGGGAGGGGGAGGAATGAGCAGTTCTTC.

The V and J genes are TRBV6-5 and TRBJ1-1; D gene ambiguous. In germline, CDR1 is MNHEY, CDR2 SVGAGI. Trimming took 4 bases from V and 1 from J, leaving 13 bases between them. CDR3 length equals 15 residues. The CDR3 nucleotides read TGTGCCAGCAGTTCTGACCCTAGAGAGAACACTGAAGCTTTCTTT. Its translation is CASSSDPRENTEAFF.

The chain combines TRBV2 with TRBJ2-7, with D perhaps matching TRBD1 (5 bases). CDR3 length equals 16 residues. Trimming shortened V by 3 bases and J by 5 bases, and 20 bases separated the two germline ends. CDR1 is SNHLY and CDR2 is FYNNEI in the germline V gene. CDR3 sequence: CASSERLGQGHNEQYF. CDR3 sequence (DNA): TGTGCCAGCAGTGAGAGGTTGGGGCAGGGTCACAACGAGCAGTACTTC.

This sequence joins TRBV7-2 and TRBJ1-4, with TRBD1 matching over 8 bases. The germline V gene has CDR1 SGHTA and CDR2 FQGNSA. The CDR3 sequence is 14 residues long. V gave up 3 bases and J gave up 7 bases; unmatched junction bases: 4. The CDR3 spells CASSFGQGPEKLFF. In DNA form, the CDR3 reads TGTGCCAGCAGCTTTGGACAGGGTCCTGAAAAACTGTTTTTT.

J is TRBJ2-7 and V is TRBV7-8; 7 bases align to TRBD1. With 5 bases clipped from V and 5 bases from J, the junction kept 9 bases outside the gene matches. CDR3 length equals 14 residues. Germline lookup yields CDR1 SGHVS and CDR2 FQNEAQ. CDR3 amino acids: CASSRQGRVHEQYF. The CDR3 DNA is TGTGCCAGCAGCCGACAGGGTAGAGTCCACGAGCAGTACTTC.

CDR3 DNA: TGTGCCAGCAGCTTGGGGACAGGTTCCTGGGGGGAGCTGTTTTTT. Its protein is CASSLGTGSWGELFF. The chain couples TRBV5-4 to TRBJ2-2; 7 nucleotides line up with TRBD1. The CDR3 has 15 amino acids. The germline V gene has CDR1 SGHNT and CDR2 YYREEE (reference sequence). After removal of 0 bases from V and 8 bases from J, the junction contained 7 bases not matched to a gene.

The V gene is TRBV11-2, the J gene TRBJ2-7, with a possible D match to TRBD1 (5 bases). CDR3 length: 17 amino acids. V lost 4 bases and J lost 2, with 21 bases in between. Germline CDR1 SGHAT, CDR2 FQNNGV. The CDR3 DNA is TGTGCCAGCAGCTCCCCGGCTCACAGGTCTTCGACCTACGAGCAGTACTTC. This encodes CASSSPAHRSSTYEQYF.

The CDR3 region is CASSPMGHSNYGYTF. CDR3 nucleotide sequence: TGTGCCAGCAGCCCAATGGGACATTCTAACTATGGCTACACCTTC. V gene TRBV7-3 combines with J gene TRBJ1-2, with D perhaps TRBD1 (6 bases). The CDR3 has 15 amino acids. Trimming pared 5 bases from V and 0 bases from J, leaving 13 bases between. Germline CDR1 and CDR2: SGHTA and FQGTGA.

This chain connects TRBV7-2 to TRBJ1-4; unclear D gene. V was pared by 2 bases and J by 0 bases, with 7 bases between. Germline CDR1 reads SGHTA; CDR2 reads FQGNSA. This CDR3 spans 15 amino acids. The CDR3: CASSLTPSTNEKLFF. The CDR3 DNA reads as TGTGCCAGCAGCTTAACACCCTCAACTAATGAAAAACTGTTTTTT. The complete variable domain, with remaining parts taken from reference TRBV7-2 and TRBJ1-4, reads GAGVSQSPSNKVTEKGKDVELRCDPISGHTALYWYRQSLGQGLEFLIYFQGNSAPDKSGLPSDRFSAERTGGSVSTLTIQRTQQEDSAVYLCASSLTPSTNEKLFFGSGTQLSVL.